Detailed here is one T cell receptor beta chain. Its binding antigen is unknown. No base-level quality is on record; no much larger clone is a single base apart. A MiSeq instrument was used for deep resolution sequencing, which targeted depths ranging from 1 in 1 million up to 1 in 200,000 T cells, with coverage averaging 10x for each clonotype. TCR beta libraries were generated with the immunoSEQ hsTCRB Kit. On the authors' methods: The data were analyzed with ImmunoSEQ Analyzer and ImmunoSEQ Data Assistant, and V, D and J gene assignments followed IMGT definitions. Clonality, which ranges from 0 to 1, was calculated as one minus the normalized Shannon entropy of productive rearrangement frequencies. Only overrepresented clonotypes making up at least 0.05% of each patient's repertoire were included in the public clonotype analysis. Repertoires from some 13 age-matched healthy donors in immuneACCESS were used as clonality controls. Sourced from immuneACCESS, this table was stored by TCRdb with only in-frame sequences that have V and J called. A share of the clones is absent; for the studies checked, an unresolved V gene accounts for under half, and the remainder has no known explanation. V and J calls plus clone size are reproduced from that table; the DNA served to infer D and trimming. Present in this sample are tens of thousands of clones, roughly 50% of which were seen just once. The top ten hold 24% of the sample.

From cysteine to phenylalanine, the CDR3 is 14 amino acids long. CDR3 DNA only is kept here, 42 bases in frame from base 1. The germline V gene yields MNHEY for CDR1 and SVGAGI for CDR2. V drops 5 bases and J drops 0 bases, leaving 8 bases in between. The entry originates in a study of cytotoxic CD8 clonotypes in ibrutinib-treated CLL (dated by TCRdb to the early 2020s). With respect to the entire study: The cohort was composed of more than ten relapsed/refractory and about 15 treatment-naive patients; IGHV unmutated status was identified in fewer than 18 patients. Responses were partial in 25 or so patients and complete in 2; after median around 66 months follow-up, about 14 stayed in remission and approximately twelve progressed. Response samples were taken after a median of roughly 12 months on treatment, ranging from roughly 6 to 36 months. An average of about 260,000 productive templates and 80,000 to 100,000 productive rearrangements was obtained per sample. Longitudinal samples were available for 26 of the 86 trial participants. Cryopreserved peripheral blood mononuclear cells were collected at three points: before therapy, at response, and at either sustained remission or disease progression. All remission and progressive disease samples were collected while patients were still receiving ibrutinib. General study outcomes and caveats: Clonality rose at ibrutinib response, remained stable during sustained remission, and dropped back toward baseline at progression. Baseline clonality was found to be higher than that of age-matched healthy donors and was strongly correlated with circulating CD8+ T-cell counts. Public clonotypes were rare and either shrank or stayed stable during treatment, and the rise in clonality at ibrutinib response reflected expansion of private clonotypes. Lymph node repertoires were not examined, and the timing of sampling was not matched between patients in sustained remission and those whose disease progressed.

What this sample's time point label stands for: progressive disease on ibrutinib. Approximately 2 micrograms of genomic DNA were extracted from cryopreserved PBMCs for TCR beta library preparation. Longitudinal blood samples from CLL patients receiving ibrutinib monotherapy were subjected to high-throughput TCR beta sequencing. Patients were enrolled in a phase 2 open-label single-center ibrutinib monotherapy trial. The chain links TRBV6-5 with TRBJ1-5; a tentative D match to TRBD1 spans 5 bases. Sequencing was performed on PBMCs, taken at disease progression, from a patient treated with ibrutinib. The receptor's source is a human donor with chronic lymphocytic leukemia. CDR3 region: CASSGGYSNQPQHF. The DNA reads as follows: TGTGCCAGCAGTGGGGGATATAGCAATCAGCCCCAGCATTTT.